The sequence of this T cell receptor (beta chain) was determined in a study of radiation and T cells in renal cell carcinoma. As for this clone: The antigen is undetermined.

Whole-study findings and limits: Intratumoral heterogeneity was not captured in these 0.95 to 1 g regions.

Trimming took 4 bases from V and 5 from J, leaving 20 bases between them. Per the germline V gene, CDR1 is LGHNA and CDR2 is YSLEER. The CDR3 contains 16 residues. This table comes from immunoSEQ multiplex PCR, and its TCRdb copy is limited to in-frame clones, with some not included. Here the sample spans 18,000 or so clones, approximately 59% being singletons. Treatment reported: treatment-naive control, cytoreductive nephrectomy. The gene calls are TRBV4-3 and TRBJ2-5; possibly TRBD2 for D (6 bases). This specimen was tumor tissue, taken from a patient whose treatment was nephrectomy without radiotherapy. This TCR was sampled from a man over 45 with renal cell carcinoma. CDR3 in amino acids: CASSRSGGYPGETQYF. CDR3 in DNA: TGCGCCAGCAGCCGATCCGGGGGTTATCCTGGGGAGACCCAGTACTTC.